This record covers a single T cell receptor beta chain. Only in-frame clones appear in the TCRdb table, and some are missing; sequencing was by immunoSEQ multiplex PCR. The profile covers 130,000 to 150,000 clones, with approximately 82% appearing a single time and roughly 10% taken by the ten largest. Trimming took off 2 bases at V and 5 bases at J, with 10 bases between the two ends. The CDR3 is 14 residues long. The germline V gene has CDR1 KGHSH and CDR2 LQKENI. This sample is drawn from a study of blood T cell repertoires in COVID-19. This rearrangement joins TRBV18 to TRBJ2-1, with D perhaps TRBD2 (5 bases). This clonotype was obtained from a man aged 55 to 69 with active or convalescent COVID-19. Sequencing was performed on peripheral blood. CDR3 in DNA: TGTGCCAGCTCACCAAGCACTAGTAACAATGAGCAGTTCTTC. Translation: CASSPSTSNNEQFF.